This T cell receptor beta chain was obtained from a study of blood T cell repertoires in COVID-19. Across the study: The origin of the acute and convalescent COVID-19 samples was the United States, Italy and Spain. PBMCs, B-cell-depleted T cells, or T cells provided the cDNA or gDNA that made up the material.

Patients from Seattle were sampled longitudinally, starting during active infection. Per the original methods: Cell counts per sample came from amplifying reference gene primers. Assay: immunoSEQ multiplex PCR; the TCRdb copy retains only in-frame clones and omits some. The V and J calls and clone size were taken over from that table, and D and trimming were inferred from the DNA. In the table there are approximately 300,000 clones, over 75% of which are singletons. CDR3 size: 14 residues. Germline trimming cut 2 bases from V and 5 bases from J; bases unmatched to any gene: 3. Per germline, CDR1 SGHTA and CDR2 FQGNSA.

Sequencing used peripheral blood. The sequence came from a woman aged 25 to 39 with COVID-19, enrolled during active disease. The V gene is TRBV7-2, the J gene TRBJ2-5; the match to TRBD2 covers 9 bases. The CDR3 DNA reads TGTGCCAGCAGCTTAATAGCGGGAGTGGAGACCCAGTACTTC. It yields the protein CASSLIAGVETQYF.